This record covers a single TCR beta chain. Its matching antigen is unknown. The iRepertoire nested amplicon-rescue multiplex PCR amplified TCR alpha and beta CDR3s from RNA. One entry per CDR3 protein results from TCRdb running MiXCR on the multiplex PCR reads. The sample shows more than 110,000 distinct CDR3 sequences, around 40% of them seen only once. These data originate in a study of glioma-infiltrating T cells. Study outcomes and limitations: Above-expected tissue-blood divergence occurred in all gliomas, most in low-grade ones.

CDR3 length: 14 residues. The V end was cut by 7 bases, the J end by 2 bases, with 12 bases between. The sequence was collected from a human donor with low-grade glioma or glioblastoma, undergoing nonglioma brain surgery, or in good health (not recorded which). This chain joins TRBV12-3 or TRBV12-4 and TRBJ1-3; D not resolved. What was sequenced was glioma tissue, nonneoplastic brain tissue, or PBMCs (not recorded which). CDR3 sequence (DNA): TGTGCCAGCACCACCCAGGTAGCTGGAAACACCATATATTTT. It specifies CASTTQVAGNTIYF.